Listed below are T cell receptor beta chains from one sample, sequenced in a study of shared clonotypes between healthy human individuals. This table comes from immunoSEQ multiplex PCR, and its TCRdb copy is limited to in-frame clones, with some not included. The repertoire holds roughly 1,500,000 clones, with 98% to 99% as singletons. The specimen was naive CD4+ T cells sorted from blood. The receptors were sampled from a man aged 30-40 years in good health. The CDR3 runs from the conserved cysteine through the conserved F or W. The D gene is left open where the match is weak. Only part of the rows carry a size: once, few, many, or a class if the clone is expanded.

v_call	j_call	d_call	clone_size	cdr3_nt	cdr3_aa
TRBV5-1	TRBJ1-1	NA	NA	TGCGCCAGCAGCTTAACAGGGAAGAGGAACACTGAAGCTTTCTTT	CASSLTGKRNTEAFF
TRBV5-1	TRBJ1-2	NA	NA	TGCGCCAGCAGCTTGGCCATGGAAGGGCCCTATGGCTACACCTTC	CASSLAMEGPYGYTF
TRBV5-1	TRBJ2-3	TRBD2	NA	TGCGCCAGCAGCTCCGAGACTAGCGGGATAAACACAGATACGCAGTATTTT	CASSSETSGINTDTQYF
TRBV19	TRBJ1-5	NA	NA	TGTGCCAGTAGTATTTACGTCCTCGGGGATCAGCCCCAGCATTTT	CASSIYVLGDQPQHF
TRBV27	TRBJ1-4	NA	NA	TGTGCCAGCAGATACTCAGGGAATAATGAAAAACTGTTTTTT	CASRYSGNNEKLFF
TRBV10-3	TRBJ2-1	TRBD2	NA	TGTGCCATCAGTGATTCCAGACTAGCGGGAGTAAATGAGCAGTTCTTC	CAISDSRLAGVNEQFF
TRBV27	TRBJ2-7	TRBD2	NA	TGTGCCAGCAGTAGATGGGCCCTAACGGGAGGGTTAGATGATTACGAGCAGTACTTC	CASSRWALTGGLDDYEQYF
TRBV5-1	TRBJ2-3	NA	NA	TGCGCCAGCGCCCGGGACACTAGCACAGATACGCAGTATTTT	CASARDTSTDTQYF
TRBV7-6	TRBJ2-1	NA	once	TGTGCCAGCAGCTTAGTGGGGCCAGAAGCCAATGAGCAGTTCTTC	CASSLVGPEANEQFF
TRBV6-4	TRBJ2-1	TRBD1	NA	TGTGCCAGCAGTGAGGGTATAACCAGGGGGAAGCAGTTCTTC	CASSEGITRGKQFF
TRBV6-5	TRBJ2-7	NA	NA	TGTGCCAGCAGTTACAGCCGGAGGGGCTCCTACGAGCAGTACTTC	CASSYSRRGSYEQYF